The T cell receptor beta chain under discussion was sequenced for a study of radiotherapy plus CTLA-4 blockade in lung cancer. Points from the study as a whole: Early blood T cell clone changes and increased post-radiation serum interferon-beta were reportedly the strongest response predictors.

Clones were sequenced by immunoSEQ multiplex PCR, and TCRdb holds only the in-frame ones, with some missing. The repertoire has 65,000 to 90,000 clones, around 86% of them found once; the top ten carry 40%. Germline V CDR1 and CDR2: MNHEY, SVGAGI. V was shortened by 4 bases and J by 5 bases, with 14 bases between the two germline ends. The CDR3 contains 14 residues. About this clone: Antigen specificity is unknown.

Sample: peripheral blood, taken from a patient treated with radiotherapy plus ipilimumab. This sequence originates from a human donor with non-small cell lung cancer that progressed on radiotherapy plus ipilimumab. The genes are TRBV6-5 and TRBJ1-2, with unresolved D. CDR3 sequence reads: CASSSNLLYYGYTF. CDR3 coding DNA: TGTGCCAGCAGTTCGAACCTCCTTTATTATGGCTACACCTTC.